This T cell receptor beta chain emerged from a study of early T cells in non-severe SARS-CoV-2 infection. Attached unique molecular identifiers marked individual cDNA molecules. Using its own MiXCR run on the 5' RACE reads, TCRdb lists one record per CDR3 protein. The sample has 74,000 or so distinct CDR3 sequences, around 10% seen once. The sample holds a few counts of this clonotype. Trimming took off 5 bases at V and 3 bases at J, with 17 bases between the two ends. This CDR3 comprises 16 residues. Germline CDR1 is LNHDA and CDR2 is SQIVND (reference sequence). The sequence was obtained from an adult who was a healthcare worker with PCR-confirmed SARS-CoV-2 infection or an uninfected control (not recorded which). The chain uses TRBV19 and TRBJ1-5, with D perhaps matching TRBD1 (5 bases). The sequenced sample consisted of whole blood. This chain's CDR3 is CASSPSQGADNQPQHF. The CDR3 coding sequence is TGTGCCAGTAGTCCCAGTCAAGGGGCGGACAATCAGCCCCAGCATTTT.